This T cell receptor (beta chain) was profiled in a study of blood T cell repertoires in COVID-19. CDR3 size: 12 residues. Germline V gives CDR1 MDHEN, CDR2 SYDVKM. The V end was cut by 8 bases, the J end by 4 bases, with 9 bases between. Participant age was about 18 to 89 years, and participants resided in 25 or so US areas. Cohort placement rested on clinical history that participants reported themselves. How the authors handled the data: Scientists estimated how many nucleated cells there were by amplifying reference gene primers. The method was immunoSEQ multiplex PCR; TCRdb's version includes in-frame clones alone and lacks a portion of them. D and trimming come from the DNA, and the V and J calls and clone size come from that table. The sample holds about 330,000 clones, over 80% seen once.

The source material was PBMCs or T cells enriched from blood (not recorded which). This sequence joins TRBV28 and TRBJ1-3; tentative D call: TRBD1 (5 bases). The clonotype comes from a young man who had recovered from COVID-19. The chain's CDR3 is CASENRGNTIYF. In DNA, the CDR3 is TGTGCCAGCGAAAACAGGGGAAACACCATATATTTT. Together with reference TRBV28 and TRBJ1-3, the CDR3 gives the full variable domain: DVKVTQSSRYLVKRTGEKVFLECVQDMDHENMFWYRQDPGLGLRLIYFSYDVKMKEKGDIPEGYSVSREKKERFSLILESASTNQTSMYLCASENRGNTIYFGEGSWLTVV.